A single TCR beta chain is shown here with its context. Source study methods: Reference gene primer amplification yielded estimated nucleated cell counts. Sequenced by immunoSEQ multiplex PCR; TCRdb stores in-frame clones only, minus some. V, J and clone size are taken as reported in that table, and D and trimming were inferred from the DNA itself. There are about 250,000 clones in the sample; around 83% occur only once, and 8.6% lies in the top ten. These data come from a study of blood T cell repertoires in COVID-19. Study at large: There were acute and convalescent COVID-19 samples, and they came from the United States, Italy and Spain. Sample material is recorded as cDNA or gDNA derived from T cells, B-cell-depleted T cells, or PBMCs.

The CDR3 is made up of 14 amino acids. The V gene lost 1 base and the J gene lost 1 base, with 7 bases spanning the gap. Germline CDR1 reads SEHNR; CDR2 reads FQNEAQ (reference sequence). This sequence joins TRBV7-9 and TRBJ1-1; D gene ambiguous. Sequencing was performed on peripheral blood. This sequence was found in a man aged 35 to 55 with active or convalescent COVID-19. This chain's CDR3 is CASSLDIPNTEAFF. CDR3 sequence (DNA): TGTGCCAGCAGCTTAGACATCCCGAACACTGAAGCTTTCTTT.